This TCR beta chain was found in a study of control samples from healthy donors and cancer patients. Comment on this clone: Other DNA sequences in this sample translate to the same CDR3.

This CDR3 spans 13 amino acids. Trimming cost V 3 bases and J 4 bases, with 7 bases left between them. Germline V CDR1 and CDR2: SNHLY, FYNNEI. Sequenced by immunoSEQ multiplex PCR; TCRdb stores in-frame clones only, minus some. The top ten hold roughly 1.6% of the sample, which has about 190,000 clones, approximately 92% seen once. The chain has TRBV2 and TRBJ1-3; TRBD1 is a possible D gene (5 bases). The sequence came from a man between 18 and 35 years old in good health. The sequenced sample was blood. The CDR3 region has the DNA TGTGCCAGCAGTGAGGGGCAGGGAAACACCATATATTTT. Translating gives CASSEGQGNTIYF.